This T cell receptor (beta chain) is from a study of response to subunit inactivated influenza vaccine. Germline V lookup: CDR1 SGHVS, CDR2 FNYEAQ. CDR3 length equals 15 residues. V was pared by 1 base and J by 5 bases, with 11 bases between. TCRdb re-called the RT-PCR reads through MiXCR, storing one row per CDR3 protein. The sample lists 150,000 to 200,000 distinct CDR3 sequences; about 12% were seen once. These data are also associated with another study on T cells expressing NK-cell markers. That source reports: For TCR beta, cDNA was produced by 5'RACE template switching with UMIs. Sorted CD3+CD56-NKG2C+, CD3+CD56+NKG2C+ and CD3+CD56+NKG2C- T cells supplied the TCR beta repertoires. HCMV seropositivity marked seven of the eight sequenced donors; one was seronegative. An anti-gamma-delta TCR antibody confined sorting to alpha-beta TCR T cells across several of the experiments.

The V and J genes are TRBV7-6 and TRBJ2-2, with D tentatively TRBD1 (6 bases). This receptor was identified in a middle-aged man who received an inactivated influenza vaccine. Sample: CD8+ T cells sorted from PBMCs, taken approximately 13 days after vaccination. The CDR3 reads CASSLDRDLTGELFF. As DNA, the CDR3 is TGTGCCAGCAGCTTAGACAGGGACCTTACCGGGGAGCTGTTTTTT.